This T cell receptor beta chain was identified in a study of shared clonotypes between healthy human individuals (dated by TCRdb to the early 2020s). Regarding the study in general: The cohort included three men and two women between 18 and 49 years of age. Per donor, three plates each were used for CD4 naive and CD4 memory, two for CD8 naive, and one for CD8 memory. To estimate repertoire size and how much clonotype sharing occurs between individuals, the study deeply sequenced the blood TCR repertoires of a handful of healthy adults. Different laboratories and diverse techniques were used to prepare libraries and sequence TCR repertoires, to increase sequencing depth and limit assay-specific biases. Each donor's leukapheresis produced roughly between roughly 0.9 and 9 billion PBMCs. Paper-wide results and their limitations: Larger estimated clonotype richness was generally found for naive subsets than for memory subsets. When a few donors were compared, the shared fraction of clonotypes was 5% to 6.5% for naive CD4, roughly 3.4% for naive CD8, 2% to 2.5% for memory CD4, and 0.4% for memory CD8. Pairwise subsampling led to the expectation that sequencing depth would affect the degree of clonotype sharing among donors. Even with the large sequencing depth, rarefaction of the sorted-subset datasets indicated that sequencing was incomplete. Higher generation probabilities were observed for clonotypes shared by all four sorted-subset donors than for non-shared clonotypes. Sampling was limited to blood, and TCR repertoires in tissue likely differ from TCR repertoires in blood. The genetic and exposure-history diversity represented was limited by the small number of donors.

The CDR3 spans 13 residues, from the cysteine through the phenylalanine. The CDR3 DNA has 39 bases and is translated from base 1. CDR1 and CDR2 are read off the germline V gene as SNHLY and FYNNEI. With respect to this clone: There is no known antigen for this receptor. No much larger clone exists at a distance of one base, and base qualities are not known.

TCR CDR3 regions were amplified from genomic DNA by multiplex PCR using the deep immunoSEQ assay. Extracted genomic DNA from each cell subset was spread evenly across all wells of several immunoSEQ 96-well plates, with each plate serving as a replicate. Each replicate PCR for sorted subsets received roughly 200 ng genomic DNA, equal to roughly 30,000 T cell genomes. Purified libraries were measured with a Qubit 3.0 fluorometer, size-checked on a Bioanalyzer 2100, and measured again with the KAPA Library Quantification kit. Every immunoSEQ 96-well plate was sequenced on a dedicated single-read 150-cycle Illumina NextSeq 550 flow cell. The published analysis was carried out like this. The immunoSEQ output contained only junctional sequences without quality scores, so filtering could not match that applied to full-length reads. Sequences were annotated with PyIR, a Python wrapper for IgBLAST v1.9, and V/J genes and CDR3 were assigned using IMGT germline references. Reads were removed for weak V/J assignments (E-value above 1e-6), missing CDR3, stop codons, out-of-frame junctions, or ambiguous translated residues. V3J clonotypes were defined as sequences sharing an identical inferred V gene, J gene, and CDR3 amino acid sequence. Percentage overlap between repertoires was calculated by dividing the number of shared unique clonotypes by the size of the smaller repertoire. RTK rarefaction, the Chao1 estimator, and Recon v2.1 estimates of unobserved clonotypes were used to assess repertoire richness. Generation probabilities were computed with OLGA for all TCRbeta clonotypes obtained by the gDNA method from a handful of donors. What TCRdb holds here is the immuneACCESS table cut down to in-frame rearrangements. Part of the clones is not present; checked against another copy, under half of the missing clones reflect an unresolved V gene, and the others are unexplained. That table supplies the V and J calls and clone size; D and trimming were determined from the DNA. This sample comprises 2,500,000 or so clones, 85% to 95% of them detected only once. Around 0.4% of the sample comes from the top ten.

The donors were healthy, HIV-negative adults who had no recently reported acute infections or vaccinations. Only Caucasian adults living in Nashville, Tennessee, USA were represented among the donors. CD4+ T cells were enriched by magnetic negative selection; naive cells were then positively selected on CD45RA, and the negative fraction formed the memory subset. After blood collection by leukapheresis, PBMCs were isolated using Ficoll-Histopaque density gradient centrifugation and then cryopreserved in the vapor phase of liquid nitrogen. Analytical flow cytometry was used to check the purity and quantity of each magnetically sorted T cell population. Each sorted fraction had its genomic DNA isolated and then quantified by UV absorbance on a Nanodrop 2000c.

Source material: naive CD4+ T cells from PBMCs. This sample's cell subset or site label indicates: CD45RA+ positively selected. The sequence links TRBV2 to TRBJ2-5; the junction holds 9 bases that match TRBD2. This sequence originates from a man between 18 and 29 years old in good health. Some clones in this sample may be carry-over from other donors' samples. The CDR3 region has the sequence CGGESGRSETQYF. The bases are TGTGGGGGGGAGAGCGGGAGGTCGGAGACCCAGTACTTC.